The 2 T cell receptor beta chains given below trace back to one sample, sequenced in a study of PD-L1 blockade in urothelial cancer. The method was immunoSEQ multiplex PCR; TCRdb's version includes in-frame clones alone and lacks a portion of them. Among about 30,000 clones listed, roughly nine tenths were seen once. Time point denoted: peripheral blood 6 weeks after treatment start. The source material was PBMCs, sampled around atezolizumab (anti-PD-L1) treatment. These receptors were obtained from a man aged 80 or over with urothelial cancer.

With respect to this clone: A junction end diverges from the germline sequence, so it may reflect a read error. CDR3 DNA sequence: TGTGCCAGCAGTTACTCGCCAGGACAGGCCTCCCACGAGCAGTACTTC. It specifies CASSYSPGQASHEQYF. The V call is TRBV6-6, the J call TRBJ2-7; 7 bases are a match to TRBD1. The length of the CDR3 is 16 residues. The germline V gene has CDR1 MNHNY and CDR2 SVGAGI (reference sequence).

The chain has TRBV6-1 and TRBJ1-5; perhaps TRBD1 as D (5 bases). This CDR3 spans 16 amino acids. Trimming took 2 bases from V and 2 from J, leaving 13 bases between them. Per the germline V gene, CDR1 is MNHNS and CDR2 is SASEGT. CDR3 sequence reads: CASSETRGRGNQPQHF. The CDR3 region has the DNA TGTGCCAGCAGTGAAACAAGGGGTAGGGGCAATCAGCCCCAGCATTTT.